This T cell receptor (beta chain) was profiled in a study of regulatory T cells in long-lasting Graves disease. This CDR3 comprises 15 residues. Germline CDR1 and CDR2: SGHKS and YYEKEE (reference sequence). V lost 4 bases and J lost 0, with 10 bases in between. Findings and caveats of the study: Investigators studied peripheral blood only, not thyroid tissue. Few sampled subjects may have lowered accuracy.

Relying on iRepertoire HTBI primers and Arm-PCR of CDR3 regions, the team built TCR beta libraries. One entry per CDR3 protein, called by TCRdb with MiXCR from the multiplex PCR reads. This table holds around 500,000 distinct CDR3 sequences, 15% to 20% found once. This clonotype occurred once. Its antigen is unknown. A much bigger clone sits one base away, suggesting this may be a read error. Sample time point: newly diagnosed GD, antithyroid drugs for less than 3 months. PBMC-derived RNA was used for the TCR library. This sample also belongs to another study, concerning T cells in Graves' hyperthyroidism and ophthalmopathy. Per that paper: Patients were aged 18 to 65, had disease duration under 2 months, and had newly diagnosed hyperthyroidism.

The sequence was collected from a woman aged 40 to 65 with Graves disease. The V and J genes are TRBV5-5 and TRBJ1-4, with D unresolved. This specimen was peripheral blood mononuclear cells (PBMCs), taken at new diagnosis, from a patient treated with antithyroid drugs. DNA for the CDR3: TGTGCCAGCAGCCAAGGCTACGCAACTAATGAAAAACTGTTTTTT. Its protein product is CASSQGYATNEKLFF.